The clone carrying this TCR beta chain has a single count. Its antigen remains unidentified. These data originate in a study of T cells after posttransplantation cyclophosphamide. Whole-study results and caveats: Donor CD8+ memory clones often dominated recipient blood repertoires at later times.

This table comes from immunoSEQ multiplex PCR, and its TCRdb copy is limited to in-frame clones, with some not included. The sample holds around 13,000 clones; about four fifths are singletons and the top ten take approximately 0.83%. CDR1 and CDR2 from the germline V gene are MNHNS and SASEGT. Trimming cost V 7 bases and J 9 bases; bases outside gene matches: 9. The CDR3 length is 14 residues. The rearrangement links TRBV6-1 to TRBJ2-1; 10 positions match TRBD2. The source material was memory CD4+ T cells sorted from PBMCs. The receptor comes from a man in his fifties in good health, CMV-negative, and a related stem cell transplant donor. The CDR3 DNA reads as TGTGCCAGCAAATTAAGCGGGGGGGCCGGTGAGCAGTTCTTC. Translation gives CASKLSGGAGEQFF.